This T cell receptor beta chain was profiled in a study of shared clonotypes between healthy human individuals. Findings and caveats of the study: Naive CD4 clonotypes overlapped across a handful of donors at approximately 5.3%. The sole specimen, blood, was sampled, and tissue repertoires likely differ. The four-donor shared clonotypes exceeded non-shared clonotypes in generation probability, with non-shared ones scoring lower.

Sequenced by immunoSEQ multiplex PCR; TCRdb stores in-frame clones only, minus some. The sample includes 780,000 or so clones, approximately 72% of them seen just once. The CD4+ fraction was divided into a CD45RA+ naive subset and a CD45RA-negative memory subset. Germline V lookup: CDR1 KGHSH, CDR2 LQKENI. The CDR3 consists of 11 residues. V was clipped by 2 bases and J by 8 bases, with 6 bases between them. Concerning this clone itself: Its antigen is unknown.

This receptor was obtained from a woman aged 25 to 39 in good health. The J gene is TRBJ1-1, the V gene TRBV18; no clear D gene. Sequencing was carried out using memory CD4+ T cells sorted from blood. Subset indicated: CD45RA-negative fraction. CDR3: CASSPGLEAFF. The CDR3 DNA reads TGTGCCAGCTCACCAGGACTGGAAGCTTTCTTT.